The 29 T cell receptor beta chains in this list originate from one sample, sequenced in a study of Ad26.COV2.S vaccination and SARS-CoV-2 variants. Here immunoSEQ multiplex PCR was the method, and the copy in TCRdb shows in-frame clones only, minus some. The sample shows about 350,000 clones, around 90% of them seen only once. Described treatment: around 19 received Ad26.COV2.S at low or high dose, single or two shots; several received placebo; per-sample allocation not given. Each sample was drawn 63 days after the first injection (of vaccine or placebo). The source material was peripheral blood, sampled in a trial of Ad26.COV2.S vaccine versus placebo. The origin of the receptors is a person aged 18-60 years who received the Ad26.COV2.S COVID-19 vaccine or a placebo.

CDR3 nucleotide sequence: TGTGCCAGTAGTAAGGATGAGACAGGGGCCTACGAGCAGTACTTC. Residues: CASSKDETGAYEQYF. V and J are TRBV19 and TRBJ2-7; 8 positions agree with TRBD1. The CDR3 spans 15 residues. With 4 bases clipped from V and 2 bases from J, the junction kept 7 bases outside the gene matches. Per germline, CDR1 LNHDA and CDR2 SQIVND (reference sequence).

The CDR3 nucleotides are TGCGCCAGCAGCGCCGGGACAGGGGGCCTCGAGCAGTACTTC. As protein: CASSAGTGGLEQYF. The rearrangement uses TRBV5-1 and TRBJ2-7; 12 bases match TRBD1. J lost 6 bases, V lost 4 bases, and 5 bases had no gene match. Germline V gene lookup returns CDR1 SGHRS and CDR2 YFSETQ. The CDR3 extends over 14 amino acids. Based on the CDR3 plus reference TRBV5-1 and TRBJ2-7, the full variable domain is KAGVTQTPRYLIKTRGQQVTLSCSPISGHRSVSWYQQTPGQGLQFLFEYFSETQRNKGNFPGRFSGRQFSNSRSEMNVSTLELGDSALYLCASSAGTGGLEQYFGPGTRLTVT.

J is TRBJ1-1 and V is TRBV19; D call uncertain. CDR3 length equals 12 residues. CDR1 is LNHDA and CDR2 is SQIVND in the germline V gene (reference sequence). V was cut by 6 bases and J by 1 base, with 6 bases left in between. DNA of the CDR3: TGTGCCAGTAGGGGAGGGAACACTGAAGCTTTCTTT. It encodes CASRGGNTEAFF.

The chain uses TRBV28 and TRBJ2-5; TRBD2 might be the D (5 bases). Germline-derived CDR1 and CDR2 are MDHEN and SYDVKM. This CDR3 is 16 amino acids long. Trimming took 5 bases from V and 1 from J, leaving 17 bases between them. CDR3 DNA sequence: TGTGCCAGCAGTGCGGTTTCTAGCAGGAGCCAAGAGACCCAGTACTTC. This encodes CASSAVSSRSQETQYF.

This chain links TRBV6-2 or TRBV6-3 with TRBJ2-5; unclear D gene. Per germline, CDR1 MNHEY and CDR2 SVGEGT. Trimming took off 0 bases at V and 4 bases at J, with 9 bases between the two ends. The CDR3 sequence is 14 residues long. The chain's CDR3 is CASSYSGLGETQYF. Here the CDR3 DNA reads TGTGCCAGCAGTTACTCTGGGTTAGGAGAGACCCAGTACTTC.

The gene calls are TRBV28 and TRBJ1-5; 9 bases agree with TRBD1. Losses at the gene ends were 10 bases for V and 4 bases for J; bases not matched to a gene: 5. The CDR3 runs 13 residues. Germline CDR1 reads MDHEN; CDR2 reads SYDVKM. CDR3 sequence reads: CATEDRGNQPQHF. CDR3 bases: TGTGCCACCGAGGACAGGGGTAATCAGCCCCAGCATTTT.

CDR3 residues: CASSLITGWVNTEAFF. CDR3 DNA: TGTGCCAGCAGCTTGATCACAGGGTGGGTGAACACTGAAGCTTTCTTT. V usage is TRBV5-5 and J usage is TRBJ1-1; the D gene is possibly TRBD1 (6 bases). Germline-derived CDR1 and CDR2 are SGHKS and YYEKEE (reference sequence). There are 16 residues in the CDR3. The V gene lost 1 base and the J gene lost 0 bases, with 13 bases spanning the gap.

V gene TRBV7-9 combines with J gene TRBJ1-3; weak D call: TRBD1 (5 bases). Germline V CDR1 and CDR2: SEHNR, FQNEAQ (reference sequence). The V end was cut by 8 bases, the J end by 2 bases, with 16 bases between. The CDR3 totals 15 residues. The CDR3 coding sequence is TGTGCCAGCCGGAACGGTGGAGGGGCTGGAAACACCATATATTTT. Its protein product is CASRNGGGAGNTIYF.

This chain connects TRBV5-4 to TRBJ1-6; D unresolved. V lost 4 bases to trimming and J lost 6 bases, with 11 bases between them. This CDR3 has 14 residues. Germline CDR1 SGHNT, CDR2 YYREEE (reference sequence). This CDR3 is CASSLIGSNSPLHF. For the CDR3, the DNA is TGTGCCAGCAGCCTAATCGGCAGTAATTCACCCCTCCACTTT.

This clone came up a few times. The chain has TRBV5-6 and TRBJ1-1; D is undetermined. The V gene's germline CDR1 is SGHDT and CDR2 YYEEEE. The CDR3 is 13 amino acids. With 4 bases removed from V and 3 bases from J, the gap between germline ends came to 10 bases. DNA of the CDR3: TGTGCCAGCAGCCGACGGATCGACACTGAAGCTTTCTTT. Translation gives CASSRRIDTEAFF.

This clone has just one count. The V call is TRBV5-1, the J call TRBJ1-6, with D unresolved. V was clipped by 5 bases and J by 7 bases, with 7 bases between them. Germline V CDR1 and CDR2: SGHRS, YFSETQ. CDR3 size: 12 residues. The CDR3 is CASSNPNSPLHF. The DNA of the CDR3 is TGCGCCAGCAGTAACCCGAATTCACCCCTCCACTTT. The complete variable domain, with remaining parts taken from reference TRBV5-1 and TRBJ1-6, reads KAGVTQTPRYLIKTRGQQVTLSCSPISGHRSVSWYQQTPGQGLQFLFEYFSETQRNKGNFPGRFSGRQFSNSRSEMNVSTLELGDSALYLCASSNPNSPLHFGNGTRLTVT.

The V call is TRBV24-1, the J call TRBJ2-1; 8 bases align to TRBD2. V dropped 2 bases and J dropped 5; count of bases not matched to a gene: 4. Germline values: CDR1 KGHDR, CDR2 SFDVKD. This CDR3 has 15 amino acids. CDR3 in DNA: TGTGCCACCAGTGATTCGTCGGGACTAGACAATGAGCAGTTCTTC. Its translation is CATSDSSGLDNEQFF.

The chain carries TRBV5-8 and TRBJ1-1, with 11 bases that match TRBD1. Unmatched junction bases numbered 13, after V lost 5 bases and J lost 4 bases. The CDR3 consists of 17 residues. Looked up from germline, CDR1 is SGHTS and CDR2 is YDEGEE. The CDR3 DNA sequence: TGTGCCAGCAGTTATTGGACAGGGGGCTTGCAGGGCACTGAAGCTTTCTTT. It translates to CASSYWTGGLQGTEAFF.

J is TRBJ2-1 and V is TRBV4-3, with 7 nucleotides matching TRBD2. Germline assignment: CDR1 LGHNA and CDR2 YSLEER. Losses at the gene ends were 0 bases for V and 3 bases for J; bases not matched to a gene: 11. This CDR3 is 18 amino acids long. This chain's CDR3 is CASSQDQTSGTYYNEQFF. CDR3 coding DNA: TGCGCCAGCAGCCAAGATCAGACGAGCGGGACGTACTACAATGAGCAGTTCTTC.

V gene TRBV5-1 combines with J gene TRBJ2-2, with D possibly matching TRBD2 (5 bases). Per the germline V gene, CDR1 is SGHRS and CDR2 is YFSETQ. V lost 5 bases and J 4 bases, leaving 15 bases between the germline ends. The CDR3 sequence is 15 residues long. The DNA for the CDR3 is TGCGCCAGCAGGTCAGTTAACGAGGGCACCGGGGAGCTGTTTTTT. Amino acid sequence: CASRSVNEGTGELFF.

Comment on this clone: The same CDR3 also results from other DNA sequences found in this sample. This sequence joins TRBV6-4 and TRBJ1-2, with 9 positions matching TRBD1. Germline values: CDR1 MRHNA, CDR2 SNTAGT. V gave up 6 bases and J gave up 4 bases; unmatched junction bases: 3. The CDR3 totals 13 residues. CDR3 loop: CASRGQGGYGYTF. As DNA, the CDR3 is TGTGCCAGCAGGGGACAGGGAGGCTATGGCTACACCTTC.

This sequence joins TRBV5-4 and TRBJ1-1; possible D gene TRBD1, 6 bases. The CDR3 is 17 amino acids. Per germline, CDR1 SGHNT and CDR2 YYREEE (reference sequence). V lost 3 bases to trimming and J lost 9 bases, with 27 bases between them. CDR3 nucleotide sequence: TGTGCCAGCAGCTCACTCTCTGTACTAACGGGGGGCAACAAAGCTTTCTTT. Residues: CASSSLSVLTGGNKAFF.

This clone was counted a single time. Different DNA sequences within this sample yield the same CDR3. The V gene is TRBV28, the J gene TRBJ2-2, with D tentatively TRBD2 (5 bases). The CDR3 consists of 14 residues. Germline V gene data show CDR1 as MDHEN and CDR2 as SYDVKM. The V end was cut by 3 bases, the J end by 1 base, with 6 bases between. The CDR3 nucleotides are TGTGCCAGCAGTTTCGGAGGGAACACCGGGGAGCTGTTTTTT. Encoded protein: CASSFGGNTGELFF.

The chain recombines TRBV7-3 with TRBJ2-3; 9 bases are a match to TRBD1. V dropped 5 bases and J dropped 0; count of bases not matched to a gene: 6. This CDR3 is 16 amino acids long. The germline CDR1 and CDR2 sequences are SGHTA and FQGTGA. The CDR3 loop reads CASSAAGQGSTDTQYF. CDR3 in DNA: TGTGCCAGCAGCGCAGCAGGACAGGGGAGCACAGATACGCAGTATTTT.

The chain recombines TRBV19 with TRBJ1-1; 7 bases fit TRBD1. The CDR3 is 15 amino acids. Germline loops: CDR1 LNHDA, CDR2 SQIVND (reference sequence). J lost 3 bases, V lost 3 bases, and 7 bases had no gene match. In nucleotides, the CDR3 is TGTGCCAGTAGTATCATTACAGGGGACTACACTGAAGCTTTCTTT. It encodes CASSIITGDYTEAFF. Looking up the rest from reference TRBV19 and TRBJ1-1 gives the full variable domain: DGGITQSPKYLFRKEGQNVTLSCEQNLNHDAMYWYRQDPGQGLRLIYYSQIVNDFQKGDIAEGYSVSREKKESFPLTVTSAQKNPTAFYLCASSIITGDYTEAFFGQGTRLTVV.

The rearrangement uses TRBV4-1 and TRBJ2-7, with a possible D match to TRBD1 (5 bases). This CDR3 comprises 15 residues. The V end lost 5 bases, the J end lost 9 bases, and 23 bases lay between the germline ends. The V gene's germline CDR1 is MGHRA and CDR2 YSYEKL. The CDR3 DNA sequence: TGCGCCAGCAGCTTCCAGACAGCCGGGTACGAGCGGCAGTACTTC. It is translated as CASSFQTAGYERQYF.

The chain carries TRBV14 and TRBJ1-1; 8 bases fit TRBD1. The germline gives CDR1 SGHDN, CDR2 FVKESK. The CDR3 length is 16 residues. V was pared by 2 bases and J by 11 bases, with 16 bases of the junction left unmatched. The CDR3 here is CASSQLRVRQGMSAFF. CDR3 nucleotide sequence: TGTGCCAGCAGCCAATTGAGGGTTAGACAGGGGATGTCCGCTTTCTTT.

The genes are TRBV3-1 (or the pseudogene TRBV3-2) and TRBJ1-1; D gene unclear. The CDR3 spans 15 residues. Germline CDR1 reads LGHDT; CDR2 reads YNNKEL (reference sequence). V was clipped by 1 base and J by 0 bases, with 9 bases between them. The chain's CDR3 is CASSQGAGMNTEAFF. Here the CDR3 DNA reads TGTGCCAGCAGCCAAGGGGCGGGGATGAACACTGAAGCTTTCTTT.

The chain is built from TRBV7-9 and TRBJ1-3; D uncertain. Germline lookup yields CDR1 SEHNR and CDR2 FQNEAQ (reference sequence). With 5 bases removed from V and 14 bases from J, the gap between germline ends came to 22 bases. The CDR3 sequence is 14 residues long. The CDR3 is CASSRLAGETHLYF. CDR3 bases: TGTGCCAGCAGCCGACTCGCCGGGGAAACCCATTTATATTTT.

The chain recombines TRBV10-3 with TRBJ2-1, with 9 nucleotides matching TRBD2. V was clipped by 0 bases and J by 4 bases; unmatched bases: 7. CDR3 length: 17 amino acids. Per the germline V gene, CDR1 is ENHRY and CDR2 is SYGVKD. As DNA, the CDR3 is TGTGCCATCAGTGAGTCGGTCCCGCTAGCGGGGTACAATGAGCAGTTCTTC. Protein: CAISESVPLAGYNEQFF.

This chain connects TRBV7-9 to TRBJ1-6; D uncertain. Germline V gene sequence: CDR1 SEHNR, CDR2 FQNEAQ (reference sequence). This CDR3 spans 15 amino acids. V was shortened by 7 bases and J by 9 bases, with 19 bases between the two germline ends. In DNA form, the CDR3 reads TGTGCCAGCACCGGGAAGGGAGTTGGAGGTTCACCCCTCCACTTT. Amino acid sequence: CASTGKGVGGSPLHF.

J is TRBJ2-2 and V is TRBV4-2; a weak D match, TRBD1 (5 bases). Germline V gene data show CDR1 as LGHNA and CDR2 as YNFKEQ. The CDR3 consists of 15 residues. V was pared by 6 bases and J by 6 bases, with 17 bases between. The CDR3 region has the DNA TGTGCCAGCAGATCGGAGCAGGGTTGGGCCGGGGAGCTGTTTTTT. It encodes CASRSEQGWAGELFF.

V and J are TRBV6-2 or TRBV6-3 and TRBJ2-7; D unresolved. Germline V CDR1 and CDR2: MNHEY, SVGEGT. Deletions cut 4 bases from V and 6 bases from J, with 16 bases between. The CDR3 contains 14 residues. The chain's CDR3 is CASSSVITYLEQYF. Here the CDR3 DNA reads TGTGCCAGCAGTTCGGTGATTACCTATCTCGAGCAGTACTTC.

The genes are TRBV27 and TRBJ2-1; no firm D call. V lost 0 bases and J lost 8, with 5 bases in between. The CDR3 runs 12 residues. Germline-derived CDR1 and CDR2 are MNHEY and SMNVEV (reference sequence). The CDR3 here is CASSLSGHEQFF. CDR3 in DNA: TGTGCCAGCAGTTTATCGGGCCATGAGCAGTTCTTC.